This TCR beta chain was found in a study of shared clonotypes between healthy human individuals. General observations from the study: Genetic and exposure-history diversity was limited by the few donors.

Details on this clone: Its cognate antigen is unknown.

Replicate PCRs for sorted subsets used roughly 200 ng DNA; this equaled about 30,000 T cell genomes. TCRdb's table, derived via immunoSEQ multiplex PCR, lists solely in-frame clones and lacks some. The data contain 330,000 or so clones, about 70% of them singletons. With 4 bases removed from V and 3 bases from J, the gap between germline ends came to 16 bases. CDR1 and CDR2 (germline): MDHEN, SYDVKM. This CDR3 region has 15 residues. The receptor was isolated from a man aged 25-45 years in good health. This chain connects TRBV28 to TRBJ2-7, with D possibly matching TRBD2 (6 bases). Sequenced input: memory CD4+ T cells sorted from blood. The subset was: CD45RA-negative fraction. The CDR3 spells CASSSSGSGIYEQYF. In DNA form, the CDR3 reads TGTGCCAGCAGTTCTTCCGGGAGTGGTATCTACGAGCAGTACTTC.